The 6 T cell receptor beta chains below all came from one sample that was sequenced in a study of T cell responses to AZD1222 COVID-19 vaccine. Sequenced by immunoSEQ multiplex PCR; TCRdb stores in-frame clones only, minus some. Of around 100,000 clones in the sample, around 87% were seen once. The source material was peripheral blood, sampled on day 0 of MenACWY control vaccination. Receptors originate from an adult in good health.

The V gene is TRBV29-1, the J gene TRBJ2-2, with 8 bases lining up with TRBD1. This CDR3 spans 15 amino acids. CDR1 SQVTM and CDR2 ANQGSEA come from the germline V gene. J gave up 5 bases and V 4 bases, and 9 bases lay outside the gene matches. The CDR3 DNA reads TGCAGCGTTGCCAGGGGGCAATGGGGGACCGGGGAGCTGTTTTTT. As protein: CSVARGQWGTGELFF.

This clone has a handful of counts. The CDR3 loop is CASRLSYEQYF. The CDR3 DNA is TGTGCCAGCAGGTTGTCCTACGAGCAGTACTTC. This chain joins TRBV2 and TRBJ2-7; no reliable D call. The CDR3 runs 11 residues. V was pared by 6 bases and J by 1 base, with 4 bases between. Germline V gene lookup returns CDR1 SNHLY and CDR2 FYNNEI. The full variable domain, with the rest looked up from reference TRBV2 and TRBJ2-7, is EPEVTQTPSHQVTQMGQEVILRCVPISNHLYFYWYRQILGQKVEFLVSFYNNEISEKSEIFDDQFSVERPDGSNFTLKIRSTKLEDSAMYFCASRLSYEQYFGPGTRLTVT.

The CDR3 spells CASTTLRGREAYEQYF. CDR3 DNA: TGTGCCAGCACCACCCTCCGCGGGAGGGAAGCCTACGAGCAGTACTTC. The rearrangement uses TRBV7-9 and TRBJ2-7; the match to TRBD2 covers 9 bases. The CDR3 sequence is 16 residues long. J lost 2 bases, V lost 7 bases, and 12 bases had no gene match. Per the germline V gene, CDR1 is SEHNR and CDR2 is FQNEAQ (reference sequence).

This clone was seen a handful of times. The chain employs TRBV4-3 and TRBJ1-6; possibly TRBD1 for D (6 bases). V lost 6 bases and J lost 5, with 8 bases in between. The germline CDR1 and CDR2 sequences are LGHNA and YSLEER. The CDR3 is made up of 13 amino acids. CDR3 bases: TGCGCCAGCAGTCGGGACAATAATTCACCCCTCCACTTT. Its translation: CASSRDNNSPLHF.

The chain employs TRBV2 and TRBJ1-6; D is unresolved. Trimming took 1 base from V and 7 from J, leaving 11 bases between them. This CDR3 comprises 15 residues. The germline gives CDR1 SNHLY, CDR2 FYNNEI. The CDR3 region is CASSEGLFDNSPLHF. In nucleotides, the CDR3 is TGTGCCAGCAGTGAAGGGCTGTTCGACAATTCACCCCTCCACTTT.

The chain is built from TRBV30 and TRBJ1-3, with D possibly being TRBD1 (6 bases). Germline V lookup: CDR1 GTSNPN, CDR2 SVGIG (reference sequence). This CDR3 is built from 14 residues. The ends were cut back, 5 bases at V and 0 bases at J, with 11 bases in the middle. The CDR3 DNA reads as TGTGCCTGGTCGACAGGTCGCTCTGGAAACACCATATATTTT. It is translated as CAWSTGRSGNTIYF.